This T cell receptor (beta chain) appears in the sequencing data of a study of patients and donors after allogeneic stem cell transplantation. V dropped 2 bases and J dropped 3; count of bases not matched to a gene: 2. CDR3 size: 13 residues. The germline CDR1 and CDR2 sequences are DFQATT and SNEGSKA (reference sequence). TCRdb re-called the RT-PCR reads with MiXCR, one entry per CDR3 protein. The repertoire holds 190,000 or so distinct CDR3 sequences, around two fifths seen once, with 30% to 35% in the top ten. Sequenced input: blood, either unsorted or a sorted T cell fraction (not recorded which). The origin of this receptor is a human donor who was either an allogeneic HSCT recipient or a stem cell or donor lymphocyte infusion donor (not recorded which). It is not recorded whose cells these are; they may come from a transplant donor. This chain links TRBV20-1 with TRBJ2-7, with TRBD2 matching over 9 bases. The CDR3 DNA reads TGCAGTGCTAGACTACTAGCGGGCTACGAGCAGTACTTC. It translates to CSARLLAGYEQYF.